These T cell receptor beta chains were read from a single sample in a study of Ad26.COV2.S vaccination and SARS-CoV-2 variants. TCRdb's copy holds only in-frame clones and misses some; the assay was immunoSEQ multiplex PCR. Of around 250,000 clones in the sample, roughly 87% were seen once. The sequences come from peripheral blood, collected in a trial of Ad26.COV2.S vaccine versus placebo. The receptors were gathered from a person between 18 and 65 years old who received the Ad26.COV2.S COVID-19 vaccine or a placebo. Each CDR3 is given with its conserved first and last residue. The D gene is left open where the match is weak. Size is omitted from some rows. Given values are once, few, many or a class for expanded clones.

size: -; V: TRBV6-5; J: TRBJ1-4; D: -; DNA: TGTGCCAGCAGACTTACAGTGGGAAAACTGTTTTTT; CDR3: CASRLTVGKLFF
size: -; V: TRBV30; J: TRBJ2-2; D: -; DNA: TGTGCCTGGAGTTACATGAACACCGGGGAGCTGTTTTTT; CDR3: CAWSYMNTGELFF
size: -; V: TRBV19; J: TRBJ1-1; D: -; DNA: TGTGCCAGTAGTCCGCAGGTTTACACTGAAGCTTTCTTT; CDR3: CASSPQVYTEAFF
size: once; V: TRBV5-1; J: TRBJ2-3; D: TRBD2; DNA: TGCGCCAGCAGCTTAACTAGCGGCACAGATACGCAGTATTTT; CDR3: CASSLTSGTDTQYF
size: -; V: TRBV7-6; J: TRBJ1-4; D: -; DNA: TGTGCCAGCAGCTTAGCGGTTTCCCTCTCGGGTGAAAAACTGTTTTTT; CDR3: CASSLAVSLSGEKLFF
size: -; V: TRBV3-1/TRBV3-2; J: TRBJ2-1; D: -; DNA: TGTGCCAGCAGCCTAAGGTTTGTCTCCACCTCCTACAATGAGCAGTTCTTC; CDR3: CASSLRFVSTSYNEQFF
size: -; V: TRBV6-5; J: TRBJ1-4; D: -; DNA: TGTGCCAGCAAGTGGCAGGGGAATGAAAAACTGTTTTTT; CDR3: CASKWQGNEKLFF
size: -; V: TRBV5-4; J: TRBJ2-2; D: -; DNA: TGTGCCAGCAGCTTGGCCGGTATAGGCCCCGGGGAGCTGTTTTTT; CDR3: CASSLAGIGPGELFF
size: -; V: TRBV5-7; J: TRBJ1-2; D: TRBD1; DNA: TGTGCCAGCACCCCTGGGACAGCTATATATGGCTACACCTTC; CDR3: CASTPGTAIYGYTF
size: -; V: TRBV4-1; J: TRBJ2-5; D: -; DNA: TGCGCCAGCAGCGCCCTGAAGACAGGTGGAAGAGAGACCCAGTACTTC; CDR3: CASSALKTGGRETQYF
size: -; V: TRBV5-1; J: TRBJ1-3; D: -; DNA: TGCGCCAGCAGCCCTGGGTGGACCACCTCCTCTGGAAACACCATATATTTT; CDR3: CASSPGWTTSSGNTIYF
size: -; V: TRBV5-1; J: TRBJ2-3; D: TRBD2; DNA: TGCGCCAGCAGGAGGACTAGCGGGGCCACAGATACGCAGTATTTT; CDR3: CASRRTSGATDTQYF
size: -; V: TRBV18; J: TRBJ2-5; D: -; DNA: TGTGCCAGCTCACCAAAGGAGACCCAGTACTTC; CDR3: CASSPKETQYF
size: -; V: TRBV7-2; J: TRBJ2-1; D: -; DNA: TGTGCCAGCAGGTTTGACCGGGCCGCCTTTCGGGGATTCAGTGAGCAGTTCTTC; CDR3: CASRFDRAAFRGFSEQFF
size: -; V: TRBV4-3; J: TRBJ2-1; D: -; DNA: TGCGCCAGCAGCCAAGTGGAAGGTAGCTCCTACAATGAGCAGTTCTTC; CDR3: CASSQVEGSSYNEQFF
size: -; V: TRBV4-3; J: TRBJ1-2; D: -; DNA: TGCGCCAGCAGCCGAGGACAAGCCGGGGACTATGGCTACACCTTC; CDR3: CASSRGQAGDYGYTF